Sequencing of this T cell receptor beta chain was carried out in a study of cytomegalovirus exposure and HLA in healthy donors. V lost 8 bases to trimming and J lost 5 bases, with 6 bases between them. The CDR3 loop spans 10 amino acids. CDR1 and CDR2 from the germline V gene are MDHEN and SYDVKM. The PCR contained 60 Vbeta and 13 Jbeta primers. The repertoire was sequenced with immunoSEQ multiplex PCR; TCRdb's copy has only in-frame clones and lacks some. The sample shows roughly 180,000 clones, more than 65% of them seen only once. Details on this clone: Its cognate antigen is unknown.

Study results and limitations: The study put 150 to 200 TCR beta chains on its list as cytomegalovirus-associated.

The TCR sequence derives from a girl aged 2-10 years in good health and CMV-seropositive. The chain uses TRBV28 and TRBJ1-1; no definite D call. Sequenced input: PBMCs. For the CDR3, the DNA is TGTGCCAGCTTCGGGACTGAAGCTTTCTTT. Its translation: CASFGTEAFF. The entire variable domain, with the rest obtained from reference TRBV28 and TRBJ1-1, is as follows: DVKVTQSSRYLVKRTGEKVFLECVQDMDHENMFWYRQDPGLGLRLIYFSYDVKMKEKGDIPEGYSVSREKKERFSLILESASTNQTSMYLCASFGTEAFFGQGTRLTVV.